The 12 T cell receptor beta chains given below trace back to one sample, sequenced in a study of blood T cell repertoires in COVID-19. Sequenced by immunoSEQ multiplex PCR; TCRdb stores in-frame clones only, minus some. The sample consists of roughly 140,000 clones, approximately 80% of them appearing once. Sequenced material: peripheral blood. The receptor set was obtained from a woman in her forties or fifties in a cohort sampled during active or convalescent COVID-19.

This clone was counted between two and nine times. The genes are TRBV4-3 and TRBJ1-2, with TRBD1 matching 9 bases. In germline, CDR1 is LGHNA, CDR2 YSLEER. Trimming at V came to 5 bases and at J to 6 bases, leaving 13 bases not matched to a gene. The CDR3 contains 16 residues. The CDR3 loop is CASSARRGQGFDGYTF. The CDR3, as DNA: TGCGCCAGCAGCGCAAGGCGGGGACAGGGCTTTGATGGCTACACCTTC.

The chain is built from TRBV19 and TRBJ2-7; D perhaps matches TRBD2 (7 bases). The CDR3 sequence is 16 residues long. The germline V gene has CDR1 LNHDA and CDR2 SQIVND (reference sequence). The V gene lost 5 bases and the J gene lost 0 bases, with 17 bases spanning the gap. Here the CDR3 DNA reads TGTGCCAGTAGTCCCCAAGGGGGGGAATTCTCCTACGAGCAGTACTTC. Residues: CASSPQGGEFSYEQYF.

V usage is TRBV7-3 and J usage is TRBJ1-1; a possible D gene is TRBD1 (5 bases). The V end was cut by 5 bases, the J end by 2 bases, with 21 bases between. Germline V gene lookup returns CDR1 SGHTA and CDR2 FQGTGA. This CDR3 is built from 17 residues. CDR3 amino acids: CASSPSSGTITNTEAFF. CDR3 DNA sequence: TGTGCCAGCAGCCCATCGTCCGGGACTATCACCAACACTGAAGCTTTCTTT.

V usage is TRBV9 and J usage is TRBJ2-7; 9 bases are shared with TRBD2. Germline V CDR1 and CDR2: SGDLS, YYNGEE. CDR3 size: 15 residues. Trimming at V came to 6 bases and at J to 3 bases, leaving 10 bases not matched to a gene. CDR3 region: CASTPSPSGVYEQYF. The DNA for the CDR3 is TGTGCCAGCACCCCAAGCCCTAGCGGGGTCTACGAGCAGTACTTC. Full variable domain (outside the CDR3, taken from reference TRBV9 and TRBJ2-7): DSGVTQTPKHLITATGQRVTLRCSPRSGDLSVYWYQQSLDQGLQFLIQYYNGEERAKGNILERFSAQQFPDLHSELNLSSLELGDSALYFCASTPSPSGVYEQYFGPGTRLTVT.

The chain has TRBV7-8 and TRBJ2-6; unclear D gene. Deletions cut 11 bases from V and 0 bases from J, with 14 bases between. Looked up from germline, CDR1 is SGHVS and CDR2 is FQNEAQ. The CDR3 has 15 residues. CDR3 DNA: TGTGCCGGCCCGGAGTCCCACTCTGGGGCCAACGTCCTGACTTTC. This encodes CAGPESHSGANVLTF.

The chain is built from TRBV5-5 and TRBJ1-4; D is perhaps TRBD1 (5 bases). Germline CDR1 and CDR2: SGHKS and YYEKEE (reference sequence). Trimming took off 2 bases at V and 7 bases at J, with 12 bases between the two ends. The CDR3 spans 14 residues. This CDR3 reads CASSFRVGGEKLFF. In DNA form, the CDR3 reads TGTGCCAGCAGCTTCCGGGTGGGGGGTGAAAAACTGTTTTTT.

CDR3 in DNA: TGTGCCAGCAGTTACTCGTCTTCAGGGGGCTTTTATGGCTACACCTTC. Translation gives CASSYSSSGGFYGYTF. V is TRBV6-5 and J is TRBJ1-2, with TRBD1 matching 8 bases. V lost 0 bases and J lost 5; bases outside the gene matches: 8. The CDR3 totals 16 residues. Per the germline V gene, CDR1 is MNHEY and CDR2 is SVGAGI.

This clone came up many times. The chain employs TRBV5-4 and TRBJ2-1; 9 bases are shared with TRBD2. Germline V gene data show CDR1 as SGHNT and CDR2 as YYREEE (reference sequence). This CDR3 is 15 amino acids long. Trimming took 4 bases from V and 9 from J; bases not matched to a gene: 11. In DNA form, the CDR3 reads TGTGCCAGCAGCCCTATGGCGGGGGGGCAGGGTGAGCAGTTCTTC. Protein sequence: CASSPMAGGQGEQFF.

The table lists this clone with many counts. This rearrangement joins TRBV10-1 to TRBJ1-2; TRBD1 aligns across 8 bases. After removal of 3 bases from V and 5 bases from J, the junction contained 2 bases not matched to a gene. From germline, CDR1 is WNHNN and CDR2 SYGVQD (reference sequence). This CDR3 comprises 13 residues. CDR3 sequence: CASSDRGPYGYTF. CDR3 nucleotides: TGCGCCAGCAGTGACAGGGGGCCGTATGGCTACACCTTC.

This clone was seen ten or more times. The chain links TRBV19 to TRBJ1-5, with D perhaps TRBD1 (5 bases). V lost 3 bases, J lost 0 bases, and 15 bases lay in between. This CDR3 spans 17 amino acids. The germline V gene encodes CDR1 LNHDA and CDR2 SQIVND (reference sequence). CDR3 residues: CASSIISGANSNQPQHF. The CDR3 region has the DNA TGTGCCAGTAGTATCATTAGTGGGGCCAATAGCAATCAGCCCCAGCATTTT.

The table lists this clone with a few counts. V is TRBV18 and J is TRBJ1-4, with TRBD1 as a possible D gene (6 bases). Trimming took off 0 bases at V and 10 bases at J, with 18 bases between the two ends. Germline V gene lookup returns CDR1 KGHSH and CDR2 LQKENI. This CDR3 is 16 amino acids long. The CDR3 bases are TGTGCCAGCTCACCACCGTGGGGACAACCCATACCAAAACTGTTTTTT. Protein sequence: CASSPPWGQPIPKLFF.

The V gene is TRBV6-5, the J gene TRBJ1-4, with D possibly matching TRBD1 (5 bases). Deletions cut 8 bases from V and 6 bases from J, with 13 bases between. This CDR3 is built from 13 residues. Germline V gene data show CDR1 as MNHEY and CDR2 as SVGAGI. DNA for the CDR3: TGTGCCAGCGCCGACAGTGCTTATGAAAAACTGTTTTTT. It specifies CASADSAYEKLFF.